The rows below give T cell receptor beta chains drawn from one sample of a study of memory CD4+ T cells and cytomegalovirus serostatus. Method: immunoSEQ multiplex PCR; TCRdb's copy keeps in-frame clones and lacks some. Here the sample spans some 87,000 clones, under 90% being singletons. Material for sequencing was memory CD4+ T cells from blood. The receptors originated from an adult in good health and CMV-seropositive. CDR3s include the opening cysteine and the closing phenylalanine or tryptophan. The order of the fields is V gene, CDR3 length, CDR3 protein.

V: TRBV5-1
length: 16
CDR3: CASSLRGGTTYNEQFF

V: TRBV29-1
length: 12
CDR3: CSVGHVNTEAFF

V: TRBV5-1
length: 13
CDR3: CASSALVTGELFF

V: TRBV19
length: 14
CDR3: CASRYQRGNNEQFF

V: TRBV6-5
length: 14
CDR3: CASRAGGRSWTLHF

V: TRBV2
length: 13
CDR3: CASSARRNEKLFF

V: TRBV27
length: 17
CDR3: CASRRRQGEKENTEAFF

V: TRBV19
length: 15
CDR3: CASSRGRDRGTEAFF

V: TRBV5-4
length: 15
CDR3: CASSLGGGETDTQYF

V: TRBV6-1
length: 13
CDR3: CASRGGSSTEAFF

V: TRBV21-1
length: 14
CDR3: CASSKARQGWEQYF

V: TRBV7-2
length: 17
CDR3: CASSHQGQGLGTNGYTF

V: TRBV9
length: 14
CDR3: CASSWGGQQETQYF

V: TRBV4-2
length: 13
CDR3: CASSHPGTAEAFF

V: TRBV18
length: 11
CDR3: CASSQRGEQYF

V: TRBV5-4
length: 11
CDR3: CASSLDYGYTF

V: TRBV19
length: 16
CDR3: CASSIGSLRSYNEQFF

V: TRBV27
length: 14
CDR3: CASSPHTGVTEAFF

V: TRBV6-5
length: 14
CDR3: CASRRDRENTEAFF

V: TRBV5-1
length: 14
CDR3: CASSLAKTGDGYTF

V: TRBV30
length: 13
CDR3: CASGGYSTDTQYF

V: TRBV5-1
length: 13
CDR3: CASSNPPGAGYTF

V: TRBV5-1
length: 14
CDR3: CASYSGTHGNTQYF

V: TRBV7-9
length: 14
CDR3: CASSSGRLQETQYF

V: TRBV28
length: 12
CDR3: CASSSRYTEAFF

V: TRBV9
length: 16
CDR3: CASSPGPTRGQETQYF

V: TRBV4-1
length: 17
CDR3: CASSPRQDRTTNEKLFF

V: TRBV11-2
length: 12
CDR3: CASSPIGAGQYF

V: TRBV6-5
length: 15
CDR3: CASSYSLLGYYEQYF

V: TRBV5-4
length: 14
CDR3: CASSPRQGEETQYF

V: TRBV6-1
length: 16
CDR3: CASSAERFRPNYEQYF

V: TRBV27
length: 13
CDR3: CASSLSTGLEQYF

V: TRBV2
length: 15
CDR3: CASSEDGGTQETQYF

V: TRBV5-1
length: 16
CDR3: CASSSGTSADSETQYF

V: TRBV19
length: 13
CDR3: CASQMTEYNEQFF

V: TRBV2
length: 14
CDR3: CASSGGSRNTEAFF

V: TRBV29-1
length: 15
CDR3: CSILGTGDAKNIQYF

V: TRBV11-2
length: 13
CDR3: CASTLSLIGELFF

V: TRBV2
length: 13
CDR3: CASSQVSGYGYTF

V: TRBV5-8
length: 15
CDR3: CASSLYYRGNTEAFF

V: TRBV11-2
length: 17
CDR3: CASSLGLWGQGSNEQFF

V: TRBV28
length: 16
CDR3: CASSLLGQGGQEKLFF

V: TRBV5-1
length: 17
CDR3: CASSLASYGTAGNTIYF

V: TRBV20-1
length: 11
CDR3: CSAQGLYEQYF

V: TRBV5-1
length: 13
CDR3: CASAGQGKDEQFF

V: TRBV7-2
length: 16
CDR3: CASSLGGSGGVETQYF

V: TRBV30
length: 13
CDR3: CACSGQVNQPQHF

V: TRBV11-1
length: 14
CDR3: CASSLPLRTDTQYF

V: TRBV6-1
length: 14
CDR3: CASSWRLAQETQYF

V: TRBV2
length: 13
CDR3: CASRMDRGTEAFF